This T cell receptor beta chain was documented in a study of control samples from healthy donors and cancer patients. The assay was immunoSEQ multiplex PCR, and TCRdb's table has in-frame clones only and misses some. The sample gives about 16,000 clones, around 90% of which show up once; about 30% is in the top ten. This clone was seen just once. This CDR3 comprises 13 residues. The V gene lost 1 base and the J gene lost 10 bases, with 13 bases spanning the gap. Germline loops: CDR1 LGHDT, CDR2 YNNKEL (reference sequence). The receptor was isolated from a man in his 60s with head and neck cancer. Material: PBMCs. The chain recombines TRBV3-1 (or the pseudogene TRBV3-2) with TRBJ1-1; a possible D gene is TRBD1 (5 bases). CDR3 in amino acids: CASSQGQGVAAFF. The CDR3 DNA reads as TGTGCCAGCAGCCAAGGCCAAGGGGTAGCAGCTTTCTTT.